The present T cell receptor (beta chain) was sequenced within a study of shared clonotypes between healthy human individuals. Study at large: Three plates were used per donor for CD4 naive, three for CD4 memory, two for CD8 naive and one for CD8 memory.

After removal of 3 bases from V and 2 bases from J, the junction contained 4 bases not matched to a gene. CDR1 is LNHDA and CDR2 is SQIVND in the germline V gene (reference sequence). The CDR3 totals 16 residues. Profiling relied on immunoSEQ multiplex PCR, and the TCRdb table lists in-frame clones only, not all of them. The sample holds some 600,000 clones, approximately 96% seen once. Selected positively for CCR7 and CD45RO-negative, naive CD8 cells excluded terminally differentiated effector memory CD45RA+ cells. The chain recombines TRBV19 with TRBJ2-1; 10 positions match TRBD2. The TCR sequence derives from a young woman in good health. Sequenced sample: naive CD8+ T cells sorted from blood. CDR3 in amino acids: CASSIPGLAPYNEQFF. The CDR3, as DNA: TGTGCCAGTAGTATTCCGGGACTAGCGCCCTACAATGAGCAGTTCTTC.